A selection of T cell receptor beta chains follows, all from one sample in a study of blood T cell repertoires in COVID-19. Clones were sequenced by immunoSEQ multiplex PCR, and TCRdb holds only the in-frame ones, with some missing. Of approximately 240,000 clones detected, about 86% appear once; the ten largest clones hold 3% to 3.5%. What was sequenced was PBMCs or T cells enriched from blood (not recorded which). These receptors were collected from a woman in her 50s in a cohort exposed to, infected with or recovered from COVID-19 (not recorded which). Each CDR3 is given with its conserved first and last residue. The D gene is left open where the match is weak. Size is stated for part of the rows, as once, few or many counts, or as a class when the clone is expanded.

abundance	d_gene	v_gene	j_gene	CDR3nt	CDR3aa
once	.	TRBV18	TRBJ1-1	TGTGCCAGCTCCCCCCAGGATATGAACACTGAAGCTTTCTTT	CASSPQDMNTEAFF
.	TRBD1	TRBV7-2	TRBJ1-1	TGTGCCAGCAGCTTCGAGGGGGCGATGACTGAAGCTTTCTTT	CASSFEGAMTEAFF
.	.	TRBV2	TRBJ2-7	TGTGCCAGCAGCGACAGCTTGTTATTCGAGCAGTACTTC	CASSDSLLFEQYF
.	.	TRBV30	TRBJ1-6	TGTGCCTGGAAGTCGGAGCGCAGCTCCTATAATTCACCCCTCCACTTT	CAWKSERSSYNSPLHF
.	TRBD1	TRBV6-6	TRBJ2-7	TGTGCCAGCAGAGATCCGGGACAGGGAGAGCAGTACTTC	CASRDPGQGEQYF
.	.	TRBV4-3	TRBJ1-2	TGCGCCAGCAGCCAAGATGGGGGCAGCCCAGCTAACTATGGCTACACCTTC	CASSQDGGSPANYGYTF
.	.	TRBV9	TRBJ1-4	TGTGCCAGCAGCGTAAGCCTGGGTAGCGATGAAAAACTGTTTTTT	CASSVSLGSDEKLFF
.	.	TRBV27	TRBJ1-1	TGTGCCAGCAGTTTCCTTCAGGGTAACACTGAAGCTTTCTTT	CASSFLQGNTEAFF
.	.	TRBV12-3/TRBV12-4	TRBJ1-2	TGTGCCAGCAGTCTCCAGAACTATGGCTACACCTTC	CASSLQNYGYTF
.	TRBD1	TRBV27	TRBJ1-2	TGTGCCAGCAGTTTTGGGACAGGGGGCGGAGGCTACACCTTC	CASSFGTGGGGYTF
.	TRBD2	TRBV7-6	TRBJ2-5	TGTGCCAGCAGCCCCGGGACTAGCGGGGGGTGGACTCAAGAGACCCAGTACTTC	CASSPGTSGGWTQETQYF
few	.	TRBV28	TRBJ1-3	TGTGCCAGCAGTTTGGAGGCTGGAAACACCATATATTTT	CASSLEAGNTIYF
.	.	TRBV9	TRBJ2-2	TGTGCCAGCAGCCCAGGGACTTTGAACATCGGGGAGCTGTTTTTT	CASSPGTLNIGELFF
.	TRBD1	TRBV11-2	TRBJ2-7	TGTGCCAGCAGCCTGGGACAGGTCCACGAGCAGTACTTC	CASSLGQVHEQYF
.	.	TRBV6-5	TRBJ2-7	TGTGCCAGCAGTTCAACCCGGGGATACGAGCAGTACTTC	CASSSTRGYEQYF
.	.	TRBV11-2	TRBJ2-7	TGTGCCAGCACACGTAGCAGCTCCTACGAGCAGTACTTC	CASTRSSSYEQYF
.	TRBD2	TRBV5-1	TRBJ2-5	TGCGCCAGCAGGCCGCGCGGGACGGGGGGGCCTTCGGGAGAGACCCAGTACTTC	CASRPRGTGGPSGETQYF
.	.	TRBV5-6	TRBJ1-2	TGTGCCAGCAGTCTTGACACAAACTATGGCTACACCTTC	CASSLDTNYGYTF
once	.	TRBV30	TRBJ2-5	TGTGCCTGGAGTGTTACCCGGGGGGCGGAGACCCAGTACTTC	CAWSVTRGAETQYF
.	TRBD1	TRBV19	TRBJ1-1	TGTGCCAGTAGTATAAGTACGGGACAGGGGTTCACTGAAGCTTTCTTT	CASSISTGQGFTEAFF
.	TRBD2	TRBV5-8	TRBJ2-7	TGTGCCAGCAGCTCTGGGACTAGCGGGGTGGAGGAGCAGTACTTC	CASSSGTSGVEEQYF
once	.	TRBV24-1	TRBJ2-1	TGTGCCACCAGTGACTCAGGGGGGATCAATGAGCAGTTCTTC	CATSDSGGINEQFF
few	.	TRBV2	TRBJ1-5	TGTGCCAGCAGTGGGGGGGATCAGCCCCAGCATTTT	CASSGGDQPQHF
few	TRBD1	TRBV24-1	TRBJ1-2	TGTGCCACCAGTAGGACAGGGAGTGGCTACACCTTC	CATSRTGSGYTF
.	.	TRBV29-1	TRBJ1-5	TGCAGCGCGGCAACAGGGAGCAATCAGCCCCAGCATTTT	CSAATGSNQPQHF
.	.	TRBV18	TRBJ1-2	TGTGCCAGCTCACCACCCCGGGCCCGAGGGAGTATGGGCTACACCTTC	CASSPPRARGSMGYTF
.	.	TRBV5-4	TRBJ2-4	TGTGCCAGCAGCTTGGGCCCAGCGGAGGCCAAAAACATTCAGTACTTC	CASSLGPAEAKNIQYF
.	.	TRBV6-5	TRBJ2-5	TGTGCCAGCAGTCCGTCGGGGATGCGCGAAGAGACCCAGTACTTC	CASSPSGMREETQYF
once	TRBD1	TRBV7-9	TRBJ2-4	TGTGCCAGCAGCCGGACAGGGGGTCGACAAAACATTCAGTACTTC	CASSRTGGRQNIQYF
.	.	TRBV5-1	TRBJ1-4	TGCGCCAGCAGCAGCGGACCTGGGGAAAAACTGTTTTTT	CASSSGPGEKLFF
.	TRBD1	TRBV5-8	TRBJ2-6	TGTGCCAGCAGTAGTAGGACAGGAACCCACATCTCTGGGGCCAACGTCCTGACTTTC	CASSSRTGTHISGANVLTF
.	.	TRBV19	TRBJ2-3	TGTGCCAGTATGCCCCCCGGAACAGATACGCAGTGTTTT	CASMPPGTDTQCF
.	TRBD1	TRBV28	TRBJ1-4	TGTGCCAGCAGAGCCCCCGGGACAGAGGGTGAAAAACTGTTTTTT	CASRAPGTEGEKLFF
.	.	TRBV4-3	TRBJ1-2	TGCGCCAGCAGCCCCCTCGCGGGGGGCAGCTATGGCTACACCTTC	CASSPLAGGSYGYTF
.	TRBD1	TRBV25-1	TRBJ1-1	TGTGCCAGCAGTGACTGGAACAGGGGGCGCCCTGAAGCTTTCTTT	CASSDWNRGRPEAFF